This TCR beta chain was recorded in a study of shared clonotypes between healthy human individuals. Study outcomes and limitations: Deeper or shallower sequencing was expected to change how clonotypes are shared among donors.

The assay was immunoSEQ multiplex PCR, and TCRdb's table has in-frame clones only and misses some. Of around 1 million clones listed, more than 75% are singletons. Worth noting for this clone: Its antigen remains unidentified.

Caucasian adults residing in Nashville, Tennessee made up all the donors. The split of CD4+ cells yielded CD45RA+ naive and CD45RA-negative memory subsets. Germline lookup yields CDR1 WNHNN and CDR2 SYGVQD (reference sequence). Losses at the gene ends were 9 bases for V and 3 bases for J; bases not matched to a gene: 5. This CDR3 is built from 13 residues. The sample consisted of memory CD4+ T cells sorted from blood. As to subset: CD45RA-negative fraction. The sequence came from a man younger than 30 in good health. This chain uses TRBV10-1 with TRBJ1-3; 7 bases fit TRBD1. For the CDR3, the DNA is TGCGCCAGGGCCGGGACAGTTGGAAACACCATATATTTT. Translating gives CARAGTVGNTIYF.